The sequence of this T cell receptor beta chain was determined in a study of cytomegalovirus exposure and HLA in healthy donors. Remarks on this clone: The antigen remains unidentified.

Primers included in the PCR were 60 Vbeta and 13 Jbeta primers. Study processing details: Around 10 million of the roughly 80 million unique TCR beta chains counted in a later analysis were shared. This table comes from immunoSEQ multiplex PCR, and its TCRdb copy is limited to in-frame clones, with some not included. The DNA gave D and trimming, while V, J and clone size come from that table. The data show around 150,000 clones, approximately 71% seen once. Whole-study findings and limits: Most TCR beta V segments were productive about 90% or about 30% of the time in an earlier analysis. Using a false discovery rate of 0.05, a later analysis showed that about 16,000 TCR beta sequences were associated with HLA alleles. Follow-up analysis found HLA locus-dependent TCR association rates, highest for DRB1 and lowest for HLA-C.

Trimming took 3 bases from V and 8 from J; bases not matched to a gene: 9. Germline-derived CDR1 and CDR2 are SEHNR and FQNEAQ (reference sequence). The CDR3 is 15 amino acids. The chain combines TRBV7-9 with TRBJ2-1, with 8 bases lining up with TRBD1. This sequence originates from a man aged 25-40 years in good health and CMV-seronegative. Sequencing used PBMCs. CDR3 protein: CASSLTGVRTHEQFF. CDR3 in DNA: TGTGCCAGCAGCTTGACAGGGGTACGTACACATGAGCAGTTCTTC.